These 5 T cell receptor beta chains were all obtained from the same sample, sequenced in a study of T cell repertoires in cytomegalovirus infection. TCRdb re-called the reads through MiXCR, storing one row per CDR3 protein. The repertoire holds a few hundred thousand distinct CDR3 sequences, with roughly 13% as singletons. What was sequenced was PBMCs. The receptors were sampled from a human donor in good health (CMV status not recorded). Some clones in this sample may be carry-over from other donors' samples.

The table lists this clonotype with a few counts. The genes are TRBV5-5 and TRBJ2-3; TRBD2 agrees at 8 bases. Trimming took 4 bases from V and 0 from J; bases not matched to a gene: 7. Germline-derived CDR1 and CDR2 are SGHKS and YYEKEE (reference sequence). CDR3 length: 16 amino acids. The CDR3 loop is CASSIGTRTSTDTQYF. DNA for the CDR3: TGTGCCAGCAGCATTGGGACTAGAACTAGCACAGATACGCAGTATTTT.

This clonotype was detected only a few times. The rearrangement links TRBV6-8 to TRBJ2-1; D gene unclear. V gave up 11 bases and J gave up 0 bases, with 17 bases separating them. The length of the CDR3 is 15 residues. Germline CDR1 MNHGY, CDR2 SAAAGT. CDR3 sequence (DNA): TGTGCCCCCAAAAATGGGCTGAGCTCCTACAATGAGCAGTTCTTC. As protein: CAPKNGLSSYNEQFF.

The V and J genes are TRBV2 and TRBJ1-5; 8 positions agree with TRBD1. The J segment lost 6 bases and the V segment lost 6 bases, leaving 7 bases of the junction unmatched. The CDR3 contains 14 residues. CDR1 and CDR2 from the germline V gene are SNHLY and FYNNEI. This chain's CDR3 is CASRPRQGTQPQHF. The CDR3 bases are TGTGCCAGCAGACCCAGACAGGGGACTCAGCCCCAGCATTTT.

This clonotype has only a few counts. CDR3 loop: CASSSPGGGPYGYTF. The CDR3 DNA sequence: TGTGCCAGCAGTTCTCCCGGCGGAGGGCCCTATGGCTACACCTTC. The rearrangement links TRBV28 to TRBJ1-2; D is undetermined. CDR3 length equals 15 residues. The germline CDR1 and CDR2 sequences are MDHEN and SYDVKM. V lost 4 bases and J 4 bases, leaving 16 bases between the germline ends.

Comments on this clonotype: It may be a read error: a sequence one base away is much more abundant. The chain is built from TRBV14 and TRBJ2-1; D may be TRBD2 (6 bases). CDR1 and CDR2 (germline): SGHDN, FVKESK. The CDR3 runs 15 residues. Trimming removed 2 bases at V and 3 bases at J, with 11 bases between. The CDR3 region is CASSQTTGSYNEQFF. The CDR3 DNA sequence: TGTGCCAGCAGCCAAACCACCGGGAGCTACAATGAGCAGTTCTTC.